Shown below are 8 T cell receptor beta chains from a single sample sequenced in a study of T cell responses to AZD1222 COVID-19 vaccine. Profiling relied on immunoSEQ multiplex PCR, and the TCRdb table lists in-frame clones only, not all of them. The data hold 150,000 to 200,000 clones, with approximately 93% observed a single time. The material sequenced was peripheral blood, taken on day 0 of AZD1222 vaccination. These receptors originate from an adult in good health.

The chain couples TRBV4-1 to TRBJ1-6; no definite D call. CDR3 length: 21 residues. V lost 1 base, J lost 4 bases, and 26 bases lay in between. The germline gives CDR1 MGHRA, CDR2 YSYEKL. The chain's CDR3 is CASSQVWVGSRAAKYNSPLHF. The CDR3 coding sequence is TGCGCCAGCAGCCAAGTGTGGGTGGGCTCGAGGGCGGCGAAATATAATTCACCCCTCCACTTT.

This sequence joins TRBV7-9 and TRBJ2-7; 8 bases map to TRBD1. The CDR3 loop spans 16 amino acids. Germline loops: CDR1 SEHNR, CDR2 FQNEAQ (reference sequence). Trimming removed 5 bases from V and 0 bases from J; junction bases left unmatched: 9. The CDR3 DNA reads TGTGCCAGCAGCACCCCAGGACAGGGAGCCTCCTACGAGCAGTACTTC. It encodes CASSTPGQGASYEQYF. The complete variable domain, with remaining parts taken from reference TRBV7-9 and TRBJ2-7, reads DTGVSQNPRHKITKRGQNVTFRCDPISEHNRLYWYRQTLGQGPEFLTYFQNEAQLEKSRLLSDRFSAERPKGSFSTLEIQRTEQGDSAMYLCASSTPGQGASYEQYFGPGTRLTVT.

The V call is TRBV6-5, the J call TRBJ2-5; no firm D call. This CDR3 is built from 12 residues. Germline lookup yields CDR1 MNHEY and CDR2 SVGAGI. Between the trimmed V and J ends, which lost 4 bases and 5 bases, there was a span of 8 bases. The CDR3, as DNA: TGTGCCAGCAGTTCCCCCTCGGAGACCCAGTACTTC. Its protein is CASSSPSETQYF.

This chain joins TRBV12-3 or TRBV12-4 and TRBJ1-1; weak D call: TRBD1 (5 bases). Trimming left V 6 bases short and J 5 bases short, with 10 bases between. The CDR3 consists of 12 residues. The CDR3 nucleotides read TGTGCCAGCAGCTCGGGACCAACTGAAGCTTTCTTT. Protein sequence: CASSSGPTEAFF.

This sequence joins TRBV7-9 and TRBJ2-5, with a tentative D call TRBD2 (6 bases). Trimming removed 5 bases at V and 9 bases at J, with 19 bases between. The CDR3 length is 14 residues. Germline lookup yields CDR1 SEHNR and CDR2 FQNEAQ (reference sequence). Here the CDR3 reads CASSERAGLGAQYF. The CDR3 region has the DNA TGTGCCAGCAGCGAAAGGGCGGGACTGGGGGCCCAGTACTTC.

This clone is a singleton in its sample. This chain connects TRBV2 to TRBJ1-2, with D unresolved. The CDR3 contains 13 residues. Per the germline V gene, CDR1 is SNHLY and CDR2 is FYNNEI. Trimming took off 7 bases at V and 4 bases at J, with 13 bases between the two ends. CDR3 residues: CASKGLSVYGYTF. The CDR3 DNA sequence: TGTGCCAGCAAGGGCCTCAGCGTCTATGGCTACACCTTC.

The genes are TRBV29-1 and TRBJ2-2; unclear D gene. V was cut by 5 bases and J by 1 base, with 5 bases left in between. Per the germline V gene, CDR1 is SQVTM and CDR2 is ANQGSEA. CDR3 length: 12 amino acids. In DNA form, the CDR3 reads TGCAGCGTTCTTCTGAACACCGGGGAGCTGTTTTTT. It encodes CSVLLNTGELFF.

The V gene is TRBV5-1, the J gene TRBJ1-2, with 9 bases lining up with TRBD1. Germline CDR1 is SGHRS and CDR2 is YFSETQ. The V gene end was trimmed by 3 bases and the J gene end by 7 bases; junction bases not matched to a gene: 7. This CDR3 is built from 14 residues. The CDR3, as DNA: TGCGCCAGCAGCTGGGGACAGGGTAACGCTGGCTACACCTTC. This gives the protein CASSWGQGNAGYTF.